These T cell receptor beta chains were read from a single sample in a study of blood T cell repertoires in COVID-19. TCRdb keeps only in-frame clones here, not all; method: immunoSEQ multiplex PCR. The sample yields 90,000 to 120,000 clones, about 90% seen once. Sequencing was carried out using peripheral blood. The receptors originated from a human donor in a cohort sampled during active COVID-19. CDR3s include the opening cysteine and the closing phenylalanine or tryptophan. D genes are given only for firm matches. Clone size is shown for a subset of rows, as once, few, many or a class of expanded clone.

d_call	v_call	clone_size	j_call	cdr3_nt	cdr3_aa
TRBD1	TRBV2	few	TRBJ2-2	TGTGCCAGCAGTGAGTGGCAGGGGGTGGCCGGGGAGCTGTTTTTT	CASSEWQGVAGELFF
-	TRBV4-1	-	TRBJ1-2	TGCGCCAGCAGCCAGACCCCAGGGGCCCCTAACTATGGCTACACCTTC	CASSQTPGAPNYGYTF
TRBD1	TRBV6-6	-	TRBJ1-2	TGTGCCAGCAGTTCCGGGACAGGGGCAAACTATGGCTACACCTTC	CASSSGTGANYGYTF
-	TRBV28	-	TRBJ2-3	TGTGCCAGCAGTTTAGTTGTGAGCGTTACTAGCACAGATACGCAGTATTTT	CASSLVVSVTSTDTQYF
-	TRBV6-6	once	TRBJ1-4	TGTGCCAGCAGTCACACCGGGGGTGGGTATGGGGGTGAAAAACTGTTTTTT	CASSHTGGGYGGEKLFF
TRBD2	TRBV18	-	TRBJ2-2	TGTGCCAGCTCACCCATTTCAAGCGGGATGTCGGGCACCGGGGAGCTGTTTTTT	CASSPISSGMSGTGELFF
-	TRBV10-1	-	TRBJ2-3	TGCGCCAGCAGTGAGTCGCCAGGCCCCAGCACAGATACGCAGTATTTT	CASSESPGPSTDTQYF
-	TRBV7-2	-	TRBJ2-1	TGTGCCAGCAGCTTGGGGGCGGGGGCCTCAACCTTACAAGGGGAGCAGTTCTTC	CASSLGAGASTLQGEQFF
-	TRBV27	-	TRBJ2-2	TGTGCCAGCAGTTTATCGGGGGCAGCATCGAACACCGGGGAGCTGTTTTTT	CASSLSGAASNTGELFF
-	TRBV5-4	once	TRBJ2-3	TGTGCCAGCAGCTTTACTAGCAGCAGCACAGATACGCAGTATTTT	CASSFTSSSTDTQYF
TRBD2	TRBV4-1	-	TRBJ2-1	TGCGCCAGCAGCCAAGGTCCAGGGAGCGGGGGGGTCGGGAAGTTCTTC	CASSQGPGSGGVGKFF
TRBD2	TRBV28	-	TRBJ2-1	TGTGCCAGCAGCACCGGGGGGGCAGATGACAATGAGCAGTTCTTC	CASSTGGADDNEQFF
-	TRBV12-3/TRBV12-4	-	TRBJ2-2	TGTGCCAGCAGTTTTACGAACACCGGGGAGCTGTTTTTT	CASSFTNTGELFF
TRBD1	TRBV5-4	-	TRBJ2-3	TGTGCCAGCAGCTTAGGGACAGGGGGCACAGATACGCAGTATTTT	CASSLGTGGTDTQYF
-	TRBV6-6	-	TRBJ2-3	TGTGCCAGCAGTTTCGGGAAAGCGGATAGCACAGATACGCAGTATTTT	CASSFGKADSTDTQYF
TRBD2	TRBV9	-	TRBJ2-7	TGTGCCAGCAGCGTAGCTAGCGGGGGCTACGAGCAGTACTTC	CASSVASGGYEQYF
TRBD2	TRBV2	-	TRBJ2-5	TGTGCCAGCAAAGGGCTAGCGGGGGGGCCCACCCCAGAGACCCAGTACTTC	CASKGLAGGPTPETQYF
TRBD2	TRBV19	-	TRBJ2-7	TGTGCCATCCCCGCCGCGCGGCCTAGCGGGAGGGTCTACGAGCAGTACTTC	CAIPAARPSGRVYEQYF
-	TRBV6-1	-	TRBJ1-1	TGTGCCAGCACTATACGGACAGCTAACACTGAAGCTTTCTTT	CASTIRTANTEAFF
-	TRBV4-1	-	TRBJ2-1	TGCGCCAGCAGCCAAGAGGTTGGGCCTTGGGAGCAGTTCTTC	CASSQEVGPWEQFF